This entry features one TCR beta chain sequence. J lost 6 bases, V lost 4 bases, and 8 bases had no gene match. Germline-derived CDR1 and CDR2 are SQVTM and ANQGSEA. This CDR3 has 13 residues. The data originate from a study of immune cell composition in non-small cell lung cancer. The normal lung sample lay at least 3 cm, and maximally far, from the tumour. Method: immunoSEQ multiplex PCR; TCRdb's copy keeps in-frame clones and lacks some. Seen here are under 7,000 clones, approximately 80% observed once, and the top ten hold around 8.6%. The TCR was taken from a human donor with non-small cell lung cancer. Input material: non-adjacent lung tissue. The chain carries TRBV29-1 and TRBJ2-5; the match to TRBD1 covers 7 bases. CDR3 protein: CSVGAGTAKTQYF. The CDR3 DNA reads as TGCAGCGTTGGGGCCGGGACAGCTAAGACCCAGTACTTC.